The 31 T cell receptor beta chains given below trace back to one sample, sequenced in a study of cytomegalovirus exposure and HLA in healthy donors. Primers for the PCR totalled 60 Vbeta and 13 Jbeta. Method: immunoSEQ multiplex PCR; TCRdb's copy keeps in-frame clones and lacks some. The sample contains about 170,000 clones, about 62% of which appear only once. Sequenced material: PBMCs. These receptor sequences come from a man aged 35 to 55 in good health and CMV-seronegative.

The gene calls are TRBV6-6 and TRBJ1-6; D is unresolved. From germline, CDR1 is MNHNY and CDR2 SVGAGI (reference sequence). The V gene lost 7 bases and the J gene lost 1 base, with 8 bases spanning the gap. The CDR3 length is 14 residues. The CDR3 reads CASKEGSYNSPLHF. CDR3 bases: TGTGCCAGCAAGGAGGGATCCTATAATTCACCCCTCCACTTT.

This rearrangement joins TRBV4-1 to TRBJ2-5; D possibly corresponds to TRBD1 (6 bases). This CDR3 is 17 amino acids long. Looked up from germline, CDR1 is MGHRA and CDR2 is YSYEKL. V lost 1 base and J lost 7, with 22 bases in between. The CDR3 spells CASSQAQGKGTPRTQYF. The CDR3 DNA sequence: TGCGCCAGCAGCCAAGCTCAGGGGAAAGGGACACCAAGGACCCAGTACTTC.

The rearrangement joins TRBV4-2 to TRBJ2-7; D is possibly TRBD2 (6 bases). The V and J ends lost 4 bases and 2 bases respectively, with 15 bases between them. The germline gives CDR1 LGHNA, CDR2 YNFKEQ. This CDR3 comprises 15 residues. The CDR3 coding sequence is TGTGCCAGCAGCCCACGGAGACTAGGGCCCTACGAGCAGTACTTC. This gives the protein CASSPRRLGPYEQYF.

Only a few counts were recorded for this clone. The chain is built from TRBV10-2 and TRBJ1-1, with 7 bases lining up with TRBD1. The CDR3 spans 14 residues. The junction had 6 bases not matched to a gene; V was cut back by 4 bases and J by 4 bases. Germline loops: CDR1 WSHSY, CDR2 SAAADI. In DNA, the CDR3 is TGCGCCAGCAGTGTGGGGACAGCGGGCACTGAAGCTTTCTTT. It yields the protein CASSVGTAGTEAFF.

The rearrangement joins TRBV6-5 to TRBJ1-5, with D unresolved. Trimming removed 7 bases from V and 6 bases from J, with 16 bases in between. This CDR3 comprises 14 residues. Germline V gene lookup returns CDR1 MNHEY and CDR2 SVGAGI. CDR3 DNA sequence: TGTGCCAGCAAGCGGCAGGCGCTCAGTCAGCCCCAGCATTTT. It yields the protein CASKRQALSQPQHF.

The rearrangement joins TRBV29-1 to TRBJ2-3, with a possible D match to TRBD1 (6 bases). This CDR3 contains 17 residues. Trimming took off 3 bases at V and 6 bases at J, with 25 bases between the two ends. CDR1 SQVTM and CDR2 ANQGSEA come from the germline V gene. CDR3 in DNA: TGCAGCGTTGAGACGTATATAGCAGCACAGGGTCCGGATACGCAGTATTTT. Residues: CSVETYIAAQGPDTQYF.

The chain joins TRBV10-3 to TRBJ1-5; D uncertain. Germline loops: CDR1 ENHRY, CDR2 SYGVKD. V lost 5 bases and J 4 bases, leaving 12 bases between the germline ends. This CDR3 is built from 14 residues. This CDR3 is CAISLTGSNQPQHF. CDR3 nucleotides: TGTGCCATCAGTCTCACCGGGTCTAATCAGCCCCAGCATTTT.

This clone was observed a few times. The chain employs TRBV7-8 and TRBJ1-1; D gene ambiguous. Germline V gene data show CDR1 as SGHVS and CDR2 as FQNEAQ. Deletions cut 4 bases from V and 1 base from J, with 10 bases between. The length of the CDR3 is 14 residues. Written as DNA, the CDR3 is TGTGCCAGCAGCTACCCGCCCGGGAACACTGAAGCTTTCTTT. Its translation: CASSYPPGNTEAFF.

This sequence joins TRBV27 and TRBJ2-3; TRBD2 matches 8 bases. The germline V gene encodes CDR1 MNHEY and CDR2 SMNVEV (reference sequence). CDR3 length: 15 amino acids. J was trimmed by 3 bases and V by 6 bases; bases with no gene match: 8. The DNA for the CDR3 is TGTGCCAGCAGCTCTCCGGGACTAGGAACAGATACGCAGTATTTT. Its translation: CASSSPGLGTDTQYF.

The V call is TRBV5-4, the J call TRBJ2-7, with D possibly matching TRBD1 (6 bases). Trimming cost V 0 bases and J 0 bases, with 10 bases left between them. The length of the CDR3 is 15 residues. The V gene's germline CDR1 is SGHNT and CDR2 YYREEE (reference sequence). CDR3 nucleotides: TGTGCCAGCAGCTTGGGACGCAGGGGCTCCTACGAGCAGTACTTC. Translated: CASSLGRRGSYEQYF. Using reference TRBV5-4 and TRBJ2-7 for the parts outside the CDR3, the full variable domain is ETGVTQSPTHLIKTRGQQVTLRCSSQSGHNTVSWYQQALGQGPQFIFQYYREEENGRGNFPPRFSGLQFPNYSSELNVNALELDDSALYLCASSLGRRGSYEQYFGPGTRLTVT.

V gene TRBV6-5 combines with J gene TRBJ1-1; tentatively, D is TRBD1 (6 bases). V lost 6 bases to trimming and J lost 8 bases, with 10 bases between them. There are 11 residues in the CDR3. The germline CDR1 and CDR2 sequences are MNHEY and SVGAGI. The chain's CDR3 is CASRTGTEAFF. The CDR3, as DNA: TGTGCCAGCAGAACCGGGACAGAAGCTTTCTTT.

The chain uses TRBV5-1 and TRBJ2-3, with D maybe TRBD2 (5 bases). V was pared by 3 bases and J by 0 bases, with 17 bases between. Looked up from germline, CDR1 is SGHRS and CDR2 is YFSETQ. The CDR3 has 17 residues. The CDR3 sequence: CASSSSPSSPSTDTQYF. CDR3 in DNA: TGCGCCAGCAGCTCTTCCCCTAGCTCACCTAGCACAGATACGCAGTATTTT.

The genes are TRBV9 and TRBJ1-4; tentatively, D is TRBD1 (5 bases). This CDR3 spans 15 amino acids. V was cut by 4 bases and J by 2 bases, with 12 bases left in between. The germline gives CDR1 SGDLS, CDR2 YYNGEE. The CDR3 loop reads CASSPHGGTNEKLFF. The CDR3 bases are TGTGCCAGCAGCCCTCATGGGGGGACTAATGAAAAACTGTTTTTT.

A word on this clone: Sequence at one end of the junction differs from germline and may be a read error. This chain joins TRBV7-9 and TRBJ2-7; D may be TRBD1 (5 bases). This CDR3 region has 12 residues. Germline loops: CDR1 SEHNR, CDR2 FQNEAQ (reference sequence). CDR3 sequence: CSSSSGAYEQYF. The CDR3 coding sequence is TGTTCCAGCAGCTCTGGGGCGTACGAGCAGTACTTC.

The gene calls are TRBV19 and TRBJ2-7, with D possibly TRBD1 on 6 matching bases. V gave up 6 bases and J gave up 3 bases, with 15 bases separating them. CDR3 size: 14 residues. CDR1 and CDR2 (germline): LNHDA, SQIVND (reference sequence). Written as DNA, the CDR3 is TGTGCCAGTAGCCCCCGGGACACTATCTACGAGCAGTACTTC. Encoded protein: CASSPRDTIYEQYF.

This clone was observed a single time. The chain recombines TRBV7-2 with TRBJ2-3, with D possibly matching TRBD2 (5 bases). This CDR3 has 13 residues. V was pared by 6 bases and J by 2 bases, with 9 bases between. CDR1 SGHTA and CDR2 FQGNSA come from the germline V gene. CDR3 region: CASSSRDTDTQYF. The DNA of the CDR3 is TGTGCCAGCAGTTCTCGGGACACAGATACGCAGTATTTT. The complete variable domain, with remaining parts taken from reference TRBV7-2 and TRBJ2-3, reads GAGVSQSPSNKVTEKGKDVELRCDPISGHTALYWYRQSLGQGLEFLIYFQGNSAPDKSGLPSDRFSAERTGGSVSTLTIQRTQQEDSAVYLCASSSRDTDTQYFGPGTRLTVL.

V is TRBV6-1 and J is TRBJ1-3; perhaps TRBD1 as D (5 bases). The CDR3 extends over 15 amino acids. Trimming removed 6 bases at V and 0 bases at J, with 12 bases between. Germline lookup yields CDR1 MNHNS and CDR2 SASEGT. CDR3 region: CASRDTRLSGNTIYF. DNA for the CDR3: TGTGCCAGCAGGGACACCCGACTCTCTGGAAACACCATATATTTT.

The rearrangement uses TRBV10-3 and TRBJ2-5; TRBD2 agrees at 10 bases. The V gene's germline CDR1 is ENHRY and CDR2 SYGVKD. CDR3 length: 14 amino acids. Trimming at V came to 10 bases and at J to 5 bases, leaving 10 bases not matched to a gene. CDR3 sequence reads: CATTSGAGGETQYF. CDR3 DNA sequence: TGTGCCACCACTAGCGGGGCGGGGGGGGAGACCCAGTACTTC.

The chain couples TRBV2 to TRBJ2-3; 7 bases align to TRBD1. The junction had 6 bases not matched to a gene; V was cut back by 6 bases and J by 0 bases. The CDR3 sequence is 15 residues long. Germline values: CDR1 SNHLY, CDR2 FYNNEI. The CDR3, as DNA: TGTGCCAGCAGAGTTGACAGGGCGAGCACAGATACGCAGTATTTT. This encodes CASRVDRASTDTQYF.

The chain is built from TRBV7-8 and TRBJ2-7, with TRBD1 as a possible D gene (5 bases). This CDR3 comprises 14 residues. CDR1 SGHVS and CDR2 FQNEAQ come from the germline V gene. Trimming shortened V by 5 bases and J by 1 base, and 12 bases separated the two germline ends. CDR3 residues: CASSLRQLSYEQYF. The CDR3, as DNA: TGTGCCAGCAGCCTTCGACAGTTATCCTACGAGCAGTACTTC. Full variable domain (missing parts from reference TRBV7-8 and TRBJ2-7): GAGVSQSPRYKVAKRGQDVALRCDPISGHVSLFWYQQALGQGPEFLTYFQNEAQLDKSGLPSDRFFAERPEGSVSTLKIQRTQQEDSAVYLCASSLRQLSYEQYFGPGTRLTVT.

This chain uses TRBV5-4 with TRBJ2-2; a possible D gene is TRBD2 (5 bases). V lost 1 base and J lost 3, with 13 bases in between. From germline, CDR1 is SGHNT and CDR2 YYREEE (reference sequence). The CDR3 has 16 residues. CDR3 loop: CASSLSWRADTGELFF. The CDR3 DNA sequence: TGTGCCAGCAGCTTGTCATGGCGGGCAGACACCGGGGAGCTGTTTTTT.

In its sample, this clone was seen a few times. DNA for the CDR3: TGTGCCAGCAGCCAAGACTCTAGCGGGGCGGACACCGGGGAGCTGTTTTTT. This codes for CASSQDSSGADTGELFF. The V gene is TRBV4-2, the J gene TRBJ2-2; 9 bases are a match to TRBD2. Germline CDR1 reads LGHNA; CDR2 reads YNFKEQ. The CDR3 sequence is 17 residues long. The trim removed 0 bases at V and 3 bases at J, leaving 5 bases unmatched.

The chain employs TRBV7-8 and TRBJ1-2, with D possibly matching TRBD1 (5 bases). CDR3 length: 13 residues. Germline CDR1 reads SGHVS; CDR2 reads FQNEAQ. V was cut by 4 bases and J by 8 bases, with 14 bases left in between. The CDR3 sequence is CASSSGSTYGYTF. CDR3 in DNA: TGTGCCAGCAGCTCAGGGTCGACGTACGGCTACACCTTC. Combining the CDR3 with reference TRBV7-8 and TRBJ1-2 gives the whole variable domain GAGVSQSPRYKVAKRGQDVALRCDPISGHVSLFWYQQALGQGPEFLTYFQNEAQLDKSGLPSDRFFAERPEGSVSTLKIQRTQQEDSAVYLCASSSGSTYGYTFGSGTRLTVV.

This chain links TRBV5-6 with TRBJ2-3; possible D gene TRBD2, 6 bases. The CDR3 has 15 residues. Germline values: CDR1 SGHDT, CDR2 YYEEEE. Trimming took 4 bases from V and 0 from J, leaving 12 bases between them. The CDR3: CASSAGPSSTDTQYF. In nucleotides, the CDR3 is TGTGCCAGCAGCGCGGGGCCGTCCAGCACAGATACGCAGTATTTT.

This clone has only a few counts. This chain joins TRBV28 and TRBJ2-7; a possible D gene is TRBD1 (6 bases). Per the germline V gene, CDR1 is MDHEN and CDR2 is SYDVKM. V was pared by 5 bases and J by 7 bases, with 21 bases between. This CDR3 comprises 15 residues. The CDR3 region has the DNA TGTGCCAGCAGTCCCAGGACAGATCCAACGGGGGAGCAGTACTTC. This codes for CASSPRTDPTGEQYF.

In its sample, this clone was seen a few times. The genes are TRBV6-6 and TRBJ1-4; D gene unclear. V was shortened by 8 bases and J by 7 bases, with 11 bases between the two germline ends. The CDR3 is 12 amino acids. Germline V gene data show CDR1 as MNHNY and CDR2 as SVGAGI (reference sequence). The CDR3, as DNA: TGTGCCAGCTCCGGTTCTGTTGAAAAACTGTTTTTT. The encoded protein is CASSGSVEKLFF.

This clone has more than one count but fewer than ten. The chain uses TRBV9 and TRBJ1-4; D may be TRBD1 (5 bases). Per the germline V gene, CDR1 is SGDLS and CDR2 is YYNGEE. V lost 1 base to trimming and J lost 8 bases, with 6 bases between them. The CDR3 has 12 amino acids. CDR3 sequence: CASSVSGEKLFF. CDR3 sequence (DNA): TGTGCCAGCAGCGTATCAGGGGAAAAACTGTTTTTT.

This clone was counted between two and nine times. The V gene is TRBV7-2, the J gene TRBJ2-5, with 12 bases aligning to TRBD2. Germline-derived CDR1 and CDR2 are SGHTA and FQGNSA. The CDR3 is made up of 17 amino acids. V lost 5 bases, J lost 5 bases, and 12 bases stayed unmatched. CDR3: CASSDRRLAGAGETQYF. DNA for the CDR3: TGTGCCAGCAGCGACCGACGACTAGCGGGAGCGGGGGAGACCCAGTACTTC.

This sequence joins TRBV4-1 and TRBJ2-1; TRBD2 agrees at 11 bases. From germline, CDR1 is MGHRA and CDR2 YSYEKL. V dropped 1 base and J dropped 8; count of bases not matched to a gene: 10. This CDR3 contains 17 residues. CDR3 amino acids: CASSQAYIAGGPDEQFF. The CDR3 DNA follows: TGCGCCAGCAGCCAAGCGTATATAGCGGGAGGGCCGGATGAGCAGTTCTTC.

The chain carries TRBV19 and TRBJ2-3; tentative D call: TRBD2 (6 bases). The CDR3 is made up of 14 amino acids. Germline assignment: CDR1 LNHDA and CDR2 SQIVND (reference sequence). The germline V and J ends were trimmed by 3 bases and 2 bases, with 9 bases remaining between them. The CDR3 nucleotides are TGTGCCAGTAGTATGGGGGGTTTCACAGATACGCAGTATTTT. As protein: CASSMGGFTDTQYF.

This sequence joins TRBV7-2 and TRBJ2-3, with 10 bases identical to TRBD1. Germline lookup yields CDR1 SGHTA and CDR2 FQGNSA. There are 14 residues in the CDR3. The J segment lost 4 bases and the V segment lost 6 bases, leaving 4 bases of the junction unmatched. The CDR3 nucleotides read TGTGCCAGCAGTCCCGGGACAGGGGCAGATACGCAGTATTTT. Translating gives CASSPGTGADTQYF.